This entry describes one T cell receptor (beta chain). Its antigen is currently unknown. Central memory, naive, regulatory and stem cell-like memory CD4+ cells were sorted by CD45RO/CCR7/CD25/CD127/CD95/CD27. Between the trimmed V and J ends, which lost 4 bases and 0 bases, there was a span of 10 bases. The CDR3 spans 16 residues. Per germline, CDR1 SGHVS and CDR2 FQNEAQ. The data were taken from a study of beta chain features in type 1 diabetes. In the study overall: There were some 98 million sorted cells examined across all samples. Findings and limits, study-wide: Fewer insertions but more deletions were seen at VDJ junctions in type 1 diabetes patients. There was a moderate but significant shortening of TCRB CDR3s in all four CD4+ subsets of Type 1 diabetes patients.

Sequenced material consisted of expressed TCRB transcripts (all of the isolated RNA was reverse transcribed). Only in-frame clones appear in the TCRdb table, and some are missing; sequencing was by immunoSEQ multiplex PCR. In the table there are about 250,000 clones, approximately 11% of which are singletons. V usage is TRBV7-8 and J usage is TRBJ1-6; no firm D call. The sequence was obtained from a man in his thirties or forties with type 1 diabetes. The specimen sequenced was naive CD4+ T cells from blood. The CDR3 region is CASSSSFFSYNSPLHF. CDR3 bases: TGTGCCAGCAGCTCCTCCTTCTTCTCCTATAATTCACCCCTCCACTTT.